Listed here are 27 T cell receptor beta chains from one sample, sequenced in a study of naive CD8 T cells in extremely preterm neonates. Sequencing was performed with immunoSEQ multiplex PCR; in TCRdb, only in-frame clones are kept and a portion is missing. The sample includes roughly 5,400 clones, approximately 96% of them seen just once. Sequences were obtained from naive CD8+ T cells from blood. These receptors originate from a human donor in good health.

This rearrangement joins TRBV27 to TRBJ1-4; 8 nucleotides agree with TRBD1. Per the germline V gene, CDR1 is MNHEY and CDR2 is SMNVEV (reference sequence). Unmatched junction bases numbered 11, after V lost 5 bases and J lost 3 bases. The CDR3 contains 17 residues. The CDR3 is CASSTTGQGQSNEKLFF. In nucleotides, the CDR3 is TGTGCCAGCAGTACGACCGGACAGGGTCAATCTAATGAAAAACTGTTTTTT.

This clone was counted between two and nine times. The chain is built from TRBV29-1 and TRBJ2-7, with a possible D match to TRBD1 (5 bases). The V and J ends lost 3 bases and 2 bases respectively, with 5 bases between them. The CDR3 runs 11 residues. Germline CDR1 SQVTM, CDR2 ANQGSEA. CDR3 nucleotide sequence: TGCAGCGTTGAGGACACCTACGAGCAGTACTTC. This encodes CSVEDTYEQYF.

This chain uses TRBV9 with TRBJ1-2; D unclear. CDR3 size: 18 residues. With 3 bases removed from V and 4 bases from J, the gap between germline ends came to 25 bases. Germline V gene lookup returns CDR1 SGDLS and CDR2 YYNGEE. The CDR3 protein is CASSGPGLNPQLGYGYTF. DNA for the CDR3: TGTGCCAGCAGCGGGCCGGGCCTAAATCCCCAACTAGGCTATGGCTACACCTTC. Full variable domain (outside the CDR3, taken from reference TRBV9 and TRBJ1-2): DSGVTQTPKHLITATGQRVTLRCSPRSGDLSVYWYQQSLDQGLQFLIQYYNGEERAKGNILERFSAQQFPDLHSELNLSSLELGDSALYFCASSGPGLNPQLGYGYTFGSGTRLTVV.

This chain uses TRBV5-4 with TRBJ2-5; 10 positions agree with TRBD1. The CDR3 runs to 15 residues. Trimming at V came to 4 bases and at J to 2 bases, leaving 5 bases not matched to a gene. CDR1 is SGHNT and CDR2 is YYREEE in the germline V gene (reference sequence). Here the CDR3 reads CASSGRTGGQETQYF. The CDR3 DNA reads as TGTGCCAGCAGCGGGAGGACAGGGGGTCAAGAGACCCAGTACTTC.

The chain carries TRBV14 and TRBJ2-7, with TRBD2 matching 11 bases. V dropped 5 bases and J dropped 4; count of bases not matched to a gene: 7. The germline gives CDR1 SGHDN, CDR2 FVKESK. The CDR3 loop spans 15 amino acids. CDR3 in amino acids: CASSDTSGSSYEQYF. DNA for the CDR3: TGTGCCAGCAGCGACACTAGCGGGAGTTCTTACGAGCAGTACTTC.

The chain combines TRBV19 with TRBJ2-3, with D possibly TRBD1 on 6 matching bases. V was shortened by 1 base and J by 6 bases, with 14 bases between the two germline ends. Per the germline V gene, CDR1 is LNHDA and CDR2 is SQIVND (reference sequence). The CDR3 has 15 residues. CDR3 sequence (DNA): TGTGCCAGTAGTATAGTTGGGGGCCAGGGGGATACGCAGTATTTT. It encodes CASSIVGGQGDTQYF.

This clone was observed once. The junction departs from germline at one end; a sequencing error may be responsible. The gene calls are TRBV30 and TRBJ1-1; D not resolved. Germline CDR1 is GTSNPN and CDR2 is SVGIG (reference sequence). This CDR3 has 10 amino acids. In DNA, the CDR3 is TGTGCCTGGAGTGTTTCCGTTCTCCTTTTT. Translation: CAWSVSVLLF. Looking up the rest from reference TRBV30 and TRBJ1-1 gives the full variable domain: SQTIHQWPATLVQPVGSPLSLECTVEGTSNPNLYWYRQAAGRGLQLLFYSVGIGQISSEVPQNLSASRPQDRQFILSSKKLLLSDSGFYLCAWSVSVLLFGQGTRLTVV.

The V and J genes are TRBV15 and TRBJ2-7; TRBD2 might be the D (6 bases). Trimming removed 0 bases at V and 6 bases at J, with 18 bases between. This CDR3 has 16 amino acids. Germline CDR1 reads LNHNV; CDR2 reads YYDKDF (reference sequence). The CDR3 DNA follows: TGTGCCACCAGCAGAGATAGGATACATTCGGGACTCGAGCAGTACTTC. This translates into CATSRDRIHSGLEQYF.

The CDR3 is CASSLLRDRDEQYF. The DNA for the CDR3 is TGTGCCAGCAGTTTATTACGGGATCGGGACGAGCAGTACTTC. V and J are TRBV28 and TRBJ2-7; D is possibly TRBD2 (5 bases). Trimming took off 1 base at V and 5 bases at J, with 12 bases between the two ends. The CDR3 is 14 residues long. Germline loops: CDR1 MDHEN, CDR2 SYDVKM.

This clone has just one count. The V and J genes are TRBV5-1 and TRBJ2-1; TRBD2 aligns across 11 bases. The V gene end was trimmed by 3 bases and the J gene end by 5 bases; junction bases not matched to a gene: 4. CDR3 size: 15 residues. CDR1 SGHRS and CDR2 YFSETQ come from the germline V gene. The CDR3 loop reads CASSWPTSGDNEQFF. For the CDR3, the DNA is TGCGCCAGCAGCTGGCCGACTAGCGGGGACAATGAGCAGTTCTTC.

The table lists this clone with a count of one. The chain recombines TRBV6-1 with TRBJ2-7, with D tentatively TRBD1 (5 bases). Trimming shortened V by 4 bases and J by 0 bases, and 7 bases separated the two germline ends. The CDR3 is made up of 13 amino acids. Germline V gene sequence: CDR1 MNHNS, CDR2 SASEGT. As DNA, the CDR3 is TGTGCCAGCAGTGGGGGCACCTCCTACGAGCAGTACGTC. Translating it yields CASSGGTSYEQYV.

V gene TRBV19 combines with J gene TRBJ2-2; 8 bases line up with TRBD1. The CDR3 runs to 13 residues. Germline assignment: CDR1 LNHDA and CDR2 SQIVND (reference sequence). J gave up 5 bases and V 5 bases, and 1 base lay outside the gene matches. The CDR3 spells CASSQGATGELFF. The DNA for the CDR3 is TGTGCCAGTAGTCAGGGGGCTACCGGGGAGCTGTTTTTT.

This clone showed up just a few times. The chain is built from TRBV27 and TRBJ2-3; D ambiguous. V shed 2 bases and J shed 3 bases, with 6 bases lying between them. CDR1 MNHEY and CDR2 SMNVEV come from the germline V gene (reference sequence). The CDR3 length is 13 residues. The CDR3 DNA sequence: TGTGCCAGCAGTTTAGAGGTAACAGATACGCAGTATTTT. This translates into CASSLEVTDTQYF.

The genes are TRBV6-1 and TRBJ1-6; TRBD1 matches 10 bases. V trimming: 2 bases; J trimming: 8 bases; junction bases outside the gene matches: 6. The germline gives CDR1 MNHNS, CDR2 SASEGT. This CDR3 contains 16 residues. This CDR3 reads CASSELAGQGYSPLHF. The CDR3 bases are TGTGCCAGCAGTGAATTAGCGGGACAGGGGTATTCACCCCTCCACTTT.

V usage is TRBV11-2 and J usage is TRBJ1-2; tentatively, D is TRBD1 (5 bases). V was cut by 4 bases and J by 3 bases, with 21 bases left in between. The CDR3 consists of 17 residues. CDR1 is SGHAT, CDR2 FQNNGV, per germline. This CDR3 is CASSYLQLGDSYYGYTF. In nucleotides, the CDR3 is TGTGCCAGCAGCTATCTACAGTTAGGGGACTCCTACTATGGCTACACCTTC.

The chain links TRBV5-4 to TRBJ2-1, with 7 positions matching TRBD2. CDR3 length equals 15 residues. Germline values: CDR1 SGHNT, CDR2 YYREEE (reference sequence). V shed 5 bases and J 1 base; nucleotides not matched to a gene: 6. The DNA for the CDR3 is TGTGCCAGCAGTTTCAAGGGAGGGTCCTACAATGAGCAGTTCTTC. It codes for CASSFKGGSYNEQFF.

This chain uses TRBV27 with TRBJ1-2; no clear D gene. Germline V gene lookup returns CDR1 MNHEY and CDR2 SMNVEV (reference sequence). The CDR3 has 15 amino acids. Trimming stripped 2 bases from V and 3 bases from J, with 13 bases between. The CDR3 loop is CASSLRRGIDYGYTF. CDR3 coding DNA: TGTGCCAGCAGTTTACGTCGGGGAATAGACTATGGCTACACCTTC.

This clone was found once. The V call is TRBV13, the J call TRBJ2-1; D may be TRBD2 (5 bases). Germline V gives CDR1 PRHDT, CDR2 FYEKMQ (reference sequence). The CDR3 runs to 16 residues. Trimming shortened V by 5 bases and J by 4 bases, and 18 bases separated the two germline ends. CDR3: CASSPMNQRLYNEQFF. CDR3 nucleotides: TGTGCCAGCAGCCCCATGAACCAGCGACTATACAATGAGCAGTTCTTC.

J is TRBJ2-3 and V is TRBV19, with D unclear. The CDR3 has 14 amino acids. V shed 6 bases and J shed 4 bases, with 14 bases lying between them. In germline, CDR1 is LNHDA, CDR2 SQIVND (reference sequence). The CDR3 loop reads CASSTPASADTQYF. CDR3 coding DNA: TGTGCCAGTAGCACCCCCGCTAGTGCAGATACGCAGTATTTT.

This chain connects TRBV2 to TRBJ2-1; 8 nucleotides match TRBD2. CDR1 is SNHLY and CDR2 is FYNNEI in the germline V gene. The CDR3 consists of 15 residues. Trimming took 8 bases from V and 3 from J; bases not matched to a gene: 9. DNA for the CDR3: TGTGCCAGCCAACGGGGGGGGGCCTACTACAATGAGCAGTTCTTC. Translation gives CASQRGGAYYNEQFF.

This chain uses TRBV27 with TRBJ2-2, with D possibly matching TRBD2 (5 bases). This CDR3 is 13 amino acids long. The germline gives CDR1 MNHEY, CDR2 SMNVEV (reference sequence). Trimming pared 2 bases from V and 7 bases from J, leaving 8 bases between. This CDR3 reads CASSLILGGELFF. As DNA, the CDR3 is TGTGCCAGCAGTTTAATACTAGGCGGGGAGCTGTTTTTT.

The chain carries TRBV6-6 and TRBJ2-3; 7 bases are a match to TRBD2. J lost 2 bases, V lost 9 bases, and 5 bases had no gene match. Germline-derived CDR1 and CDR2 are MNHNY and SVGAGI (reference sequence). There are 13 residues in the CDR3. This CDR3 is CASLSGDTDTQYF. The CDR3 coding sequence is TGTGCCAGTTTGAGCGGGGACACAGATACGCAGTATTTT.

The chain couples TRBV5-4 to TRBJ1-6; TRBD1 aligns across 7 bases. This CDR3 region has 14 residues. The junction had 4 bases not matched to a gene; V was cut back by 3 bases and J by 7 bases. Looked up from germline, CDR1 is SGHNT and CDR2 is YYREEE (reference sequence). CDR3 protein: CASSSGQLNSPLHF. The CDR3 nucleotides read TGTGCCAGCAGCTCGGGACAGCTAAATTCACCCCTCCACTTT.

The chain carries TRBV14 and TRBJ2-7; a weak D match, TRBD1 (5 bases). V lost 4 bases and J lost 5, with 12 bases in between. CDR1 is SGHDN and CDR2 is FVKESK in the germline V gene. The CDR3 runs 13 residues. CDR3 in DNA: TGTGCCAGCAGCCGGCAGGGTAGTGACGAGCAGTACTTC. Encoded protein: CASSRQGSDEQYF.

The DNA for the CDR3 is TGTGCCAGCAGTGAACAGGGGGCCTATAATTCACCCCTCCACTTT. Translation gives CASSEQGAYNSPLHF. V usage is TRBV27 and J usage is TRBJ1-6, with 8 positions matching TRBD1. CDR3 size: 15 residues. Germline V gene lookup returns CDR1 MNHEY and CDR2 SMNVEV (reference sequence). The junction had 2 bases not matched to a gene; V was cut back by 5 bases and J by 2 bases.

This chain connects TRBV7-9 to TRBJ1-2; TRBD1 matches at 8 bases. The CDR3 has 14 amino acids. Germline CDR1 and CDR2: SEHNR and FQNEAQ (reference sequence). The V and J ends lost 5 bases and 8 bases, in that order; junction bases with no gene match: 10. The CDR3 nucleotides are TGTGCCAGCAGCCCATGGACAGGGACGCAAGGCTACACCTTC. Translation: CASSPWTGTQGYTF.

The rearrangement joins TRBV27 to TRBJ1-5; D might be TRBD1 (5 bases). CDR3 length: 15 residues. Deletions cut 7 bases from V and 4 bases from J, with 17 bases between. Germline values: CDR1 MNHEY, CDR2 SMNVEV (reference sequence). The CDR3 is CASKKGIDLNQPQHF. The CDR3 DNA reads as TGTGCCAGCAAGAAGGGGATCGACCTGAATCAGCCCCAGCATTTT.